This T cell receptor beta chain is drawn from a study of blood T cell repertoires in COVID-19. Background on the study: Sites in the United States, Italy and Spain provided acute and convalescent COVID-19 samples.

How the authors handled the data: Amplification with reference gene primers provided the estimates of nucleated cell counts. Using immunoSEQ multiplex PCR, the repertoire was profiled, and TCRdb retains in-frame clones only, with some absent. The DNA was the basis for D and trimming; V, J and clone size are from that table. The data hold roughly 70,000 clones, with roughly 71% observed a single time. The junction had 7 bases not matched to a gene; V was cut back by 0 bases and J by 6 bases. This CDR3 is built from 17 residues. Sequencing was carried out using peripheral blood. V usage is TRBV5-3 and J usage is TRBJ1-5; 12 bases align to TRBD1. TRBV5-3 is an ORF for which the function is uncertain. This TCR was recovered from a man aged 60 to 69 with COVID-19, enrolled during active disease. This CDR3 is CARSLEGGQGAPQPQHF. CDR3 in DNA: TGTGCCAGAAGCTTGGAAGGGGGACAGGGGGCTCCTCAGCCCCAGCATTTT.